These 14 T cell receptor beta chains came from one sample sequenced in a study of T cell repertoires in cytomegalovirus infection. One entry per CDR3 protein, called by TCRdb with MiXCR from the reads. The sample has some 500,000 distinct CDR3 sequences; roughly 42% are singletons. Antigens of these TCRs are unknown. Sequences were derived from cultured PBMCs, sampled from culture after CMV antigen stimulation. The origin of the receptors is a human donor in good health (CMV status not recorded). Some clones in this sample may be carry-over from other donors' samples.

The V call is TRBV20-1, the J call TRBJ2-1, with 8 bases that match TRBD2. CDR1 DFQATT and CDR2 SNEGSKA come from the germline V gene (reference sequence). Unmatched junction bases numbered 9, after V lost 1 base and J lost 4 bases. This CDR3 comprises 16 residues. The CDR3 loop is CSARGFTGGQYNEQFF. In DNA form, the CDR3 reads TGCAGTGCTAGAGGATTCACGGGAGGGCAATACAATGAGCAGTTCTTC.

This clonotype was detected many times. The genes are TRBV7-2 and TRBJ1-4; D gene unclear. Trimming took off 5 bases at V and 8 bases at J, with 9 bases between the two ends. CDR1 and CDR2 (germline): SGHTA, FQGNSA. CDR3 length: 12 amino acids. CDR3 sequence (DNA): TGTGCCAGCAGCCGAGATAGAGAAAAACTGTTTTTT. It codes for CASSRDREKLFF.

This clonotype appeared a few times. This chain links TRBV6-1 with TRBJ1-5; 9 bases fit TRBD1. This CDR3 is 15 amino acids long. Trimming cost V 2 bases and J 6 bases; bases outside gene matches: 5. CDR1 and CDR2 (germline): MNHNS, SASEGT. The CDR3 DNA reads TGTGCCAGCAGTGAATATGGGACAGGGTCTCAGCCCCAGCATTTT. This encodes CASSEYGTGSQPQHF.

This clonotype was seen a handful of times. The chain uses TRBV10-3 and TRBJ2-3; no definite D call. The CDR3 is made up of 13 amino acids. Germline assignment: CDR1 ENHRY and CDR2 SYGVKD. Trimming cost V 8 bases and J 2 bases, with 11 bases left between them. The CDR3 reads CAIQPQATDTQYF. For the CDR3, the DNA is TGTGCCATCCAGCCCCAGGCCACAGATACGCAGTATTTT.

The chain couples TRBV15 to TRBJ2-3; D is undetermined. The CDR3 spans 14 residues. V gave up 0 bases and J gave up 8 bases, with 12 bases separating them. Germline V gene lookup returns CDR1 LNHNV and CDR2 YYDKDF (reference sequence). The DNA for the CDR3 is TGTGCCACCAGCAGAGATATCCGCGGAAGTACGCAGTATTTT. Translation gives CATSRDIRGSTQYF.

The chain has TRBV6-1 and TRBJ2-5; D is ambiguous. The germline CDR1 and CDR2 sequences are MNHNS and SASEGT. This CDR3 spans 12 amino acids. The V and J ends lost 10 bases and 2 bases respectively, with 11 bases between them. The CDR3 sequence: CAITTGQETQYF. CDR3 DNA: TGTGCCATCACCACGGGTCAAGAGACCCAGTACTTC.

This clonotype appeared a few times. The chain links TRBV7-2 to TRBJ2-7, with a possible D match to TRBD2 (5 bases). The CDR3 has 14 amino acids. Germline V lookup: CDR1 SGHTA, CDR2 FQGNSA. V was trimmed by 1 base and J by 3 bases, leaving 10 bases between them. CDR3 amino acids: CASSLDPRDYEQYF. DNA for the CDR3: TGTGCCAGCAGCTTAGATCCACGGGACTACGAGCAGTACTTC.

The rearrangement links TRBV10-3 to TRBJ1-5; 8 bases are shared with TRBD1. The germline V gene has CDR1 ENHRY and CDR2 SYGVKD. CDR3 length equals 16 residues. V was pared by 3 bases and J by 6 bases, with 10 bases of the junction left unmatched. The CDR3 sequence: CAISDQQQGAGQPQHF. The CDR3 DNA is TGTGCCATCAGTGACCAACAGCAGGGGGCTGGTCAGCCCCAGCATTTT.

This chain links TRBV7-2 with TRBJ1-1, with a weak D call TRBD1 (6 bases). CDR1 and CDR2 (germline): SGHTA, FQGNSA. This CDR3 comprises 14 residues. V lost 3 bases and J lost 3, with 11 bases in between. Here the CDR3 DNA reads TGTGCCAGCAGCTTGGGGGGCGAGTACACTGAAGCTTTCTTT. Its protein product is CASSLGGEYTEAFF.

V and J are TRBV12-3 or TRBV12-4 and TRBJ2-1, with D perhaps being TRBD1 or TRBD2 (5 bases each). This CDR3 spans 15 amino acids. Trimming stripped 5 bases from V and 7 bases from J, with 18 bases between. The DNA for the CDR3 is TGTGCCAGCAGTCTCGCCGGGACCAGACGTAATGAGCAGTTCTTC. This encodes CASSLAGTRRNEQFF.

CDR3 in amino acids: CASKRGRASGANVLTF. The CDR3 DNA follows: TGTGCCAGCAAGAGGGGCAGGGCATCGGGGGCCAACGTCCTGACTTTC. This chain connects TRBV27 to TRBJ2-6, with D perhaps matching TRBD1 or TRBD2 (5 bases each). This CDR3 spans 16 amino acids. The V end was cut by 7 bases, the J end by 4 bases, with 17 bases between. From germline, CDR1 is MNHEY and CDR2 SMNVEV (reference sequence).

The chain is built from TRBV20-1 and TRBJ1-1; TRBD1 is a possible D gene (5 bases). The V gene's germline CDR1 is DFQATT and CDR2 SNEGSKA (reference sequence). V shed 5 bases and J shed 6 bases, with 19 bases lying between them. This CDR3 is built from 14 residues. The CDR3 here is CSAGPGAAEAEAFF. CDR3 DNA sequence: TGCAGTGCTGGACCCGGGGCGGCGGAGGCTGAAGCTTTCTTT.

The chain joins TRBV6-5 to TRBJ2-7; 8 nucleotides align to TRBD2. Looked up from germline, CDR1 is MNHEY and CDR2 is SVGAGI. V shed 8 bases, J shed 4 bases, and the junction held 13 bases outside the gene matches. This CDR3 spans 15 amino acids. The CDR3: CASRLAGGFIYEQYF. The DNA for the CDR3 is TGTGCCAGCCGGCTGGCGGGGGGATTTATTTACGAGCAGTACTTC.

The chain combines TRBV20-1 with TRBJ1-4, with D possibly matching TRBD1 (6 bases). The CDR3 spans 14 residues. V lost 0 bases to trimming and J lost 1 base, with 6 bases between them. CDR1 is DFQATT and CDR2 is SNEGSKA in the germline V gene (reference sequence). The CDR3 bases are TGCAGTGCTAGAGACAGGGGAACTAATGAAAAACTGTTTTTT. This sequence encodes CSARDRGTNEKLFF.